Listed below are T cell receptor beta chains from one sample, sequenced in a study of T-cell reconstitution after alpha-beta-depleted transplantation in children. One entry per CDR3 protein results from TCRdb running MiXCR on the PCR reads. Found here are about 300,000 distinct CDR3 sequences, around 10% of them singletons; the top ten hold approximately 7.6%. The source material was PBMCs, sampled before TCRalphabeta/CD19-depleted stem cell transplant. These receptors were collected from a boy under three years old with acute myeloid leukemia, due to receive a stem cell transplant. CDR3s include the opening cysteine and the closing phenylalanine or tryptophan. A D gene is named only where the DNA matches it firmly. Only some rows state a clone size, as once, few, many or a class for expanded clones.

len: 11; j_gene: TRBJ2-1; v_gene: TRBV20-1; d_gene: -; abundance: few; CDR3nt: TGCAGTGCTCGGGACCCGGGTGAGCAGTTCTTC; CDR3aa: CSARDPGEQFF
len: 14; j_gene: TRBJ2-7; v_gene: TRBV7-2; d_gene: -; abundance: many; CDR3nt: TGTGCCAGCAGCTTAGGATCAGGGAACTACGAGCAGTACTTC; CDR3aa: CASSLGSGNYEQYF
len: 15; j_gene: TRBJ2-5; v_gene: TRBV28; d_gene: TRBD2; abundance: many; CDR3nt: TGTGCCAGCAGTGGGGAGGGAAGGCTCCAAGAGACCCAGTACTTC; CDR3aa: CASSGEGRLQETQYF
len: 15; j_gene: TRBJ2-1; v_gene: TRBV25-1; d_gene: -; abundance: many; CDR3nt: TGTGCCAGCAGTGAATGGTCAGGGGAGAAGGGTGAGCAGTTCTTC; CDR3aa: CASSEWSGEKGEQFF
len: 14; j_gene: TRBJ1-5; v_gene: TRBV12-3/TRBV12-4; d_gene: -; abundance: many; CDR3nt: TGTGCCAGCAGTTTAAGTTCGGGTTATCAGCCCCAGCATTTT; CDR3aa: CASSLSSGYQPQHF
len: 18; j_gene: TRBJ2-4; v_gene: TRBV28; d_gene: -; abundance: many; CDR3nt: TGTGCCAGCAGTTTCCCCCGGGACAAGATCGTAGCCAAAAACATTCAGTACTTC; CDR3aa: CASSFPRDKIVAKNIQYF
len: 16; j_gene: TRBJ2-7; v_gene: TRBV11-3; d_gene: TRBD2; abundance: many; CDR3nt: TGTGCCAGCAGCTCACGAGCTAGCGGGAGGGCCTACGAGCAGTACTTC; CDR3aa: CASSSRASGRAYEQYF
len: 16; j_gene: TRBJ1-5; v_gene: TRBV7-9; d_gene: -; abundance: many; CDR3nt: TGTGCCAGCAGCCGGACGACGGGGTATAGCAATCAGCCCCAGCATTTT; CDR3aa: CASSRTTGYSNQPQHF
len: 16; j_gene: TRBJ2-5; v_gene: TRBV7-9; d_gene: TRBD2; abundance: -; CDR3nt: TGTGCCAGCAGCTTGGGAAGCGGGGCCCCGAGAGGGACCCAGTACTTC; CDR3aa: CASSLGSGAPRGTQYF
len: 19; j_gene: TRBJ2-1; v_gene: TRBV7-3; d_gene: TRBD2; abundance: many; CDR3nt: TGTGCCAGCAGCTTATATGGGGGGACTACCCGTTTCTTCGACAATGAGCAGTTCTTC; CDR3aa: CASSLYGGTTRFFDNEQFF
len: 18; j_gene: TRBJ2-1; v_gene: TRBV10-3; d_gene: TRBD2; abundance: many; CDR3nt: TGTGCCATCAGTGCAGGGGGGACTAGCGGGAGCATATTGAATGAGCAGTTCTTC; CDR3aa: CAISAGGTSGSILNEQFF
len: 16; j_gene: TRBJ2-1; v_gene: TRBV4-2; d_gene: TRBD2; abundance: many; CDR3nt: TGTGCCAGCAGCCAAGAACTGCTAGCGGGGGACAATGAGCAGTTCTTC; CDR3aa: CASSQELLAGDNEQFF
len: 17; j_gene: TRBJ1-5; v_gene: TRBV14; d_gene: TRBD1; abundance: -; CDR3nt: TGTGCCAGCAGCCGCCGGGACAGGGAAGGACTTAATCAGCCCCAGCATTTT; CDR3aa: CASSRRDREGLNQPQHF
len: 15; j_gene: TRBJ2-2; v_gene: TRBV27; d_gene: -; abundance: many; CDR3nt: TGTGCCAGCAGTTTCTTCTCCGGGATAACCGGGGAGCTGTTTTTT; CDR3aa: CASSFFSGITGELFF
len: 12; j_gene: TRBJ2-3; v_gene: TRBV20-1; d_gene: -; abundance: many; CDR3nt: TGCAGTGCTAGCGGGAGACCAGATACGCAGTATTTT; CDR3aa: CSASGRPDTQYF
len: 15; j_gene: TRBJ1-6; v_gene: TRBV15; d_gene: -; abundance: many; CDR3nt: TGTGCCACCAGCAGATGGACGAATGGTTTCTCACCCCTCCACTTT; CDR3aa: CATSRWTNGFSPLHF
len: 15; j_gene: TRBJ2-3; v_gene: TRBV12-3/TRBV12-4; d_gene: TRBD1; abundance: many; CDR3nt: TGTGCCAGCAGGGACAGGGGGAGTAGCACAGATACGCAGTATTTT; CDR3aa: CASRDRGSSTDTQYF
len: 14; j_gene: TRBJ1-1; v_gene: TRBV5-1; d_gene: -; abundance: many; CDR3nt: TGCGCCAGCAGCTCGGTGGGGGGGAACACTGAAGCTTTCTTT; CDR3aa: CASSSVGGNTEAFF
len: 14; j_gene: TRBJ2-7; v_gene: TRBV4-1; d_gene: -; abundance: -; CDR3nt: TGCGCCAGCAGCCAAGCCGCCACCAGGGACGAGCAGTACTTC; CDR3aa: CASSQAATRDEQYF
len: 14; j_gene: TRBJ2-1; v_gene: TRBV19; d_gene: -; abundance: -; CDR3nt: TGTGCCAGTAGTATAAAAGAAGGGTACAATGAGCAGTTCTTC; CDR3aa: CASSIKEGYNEQFF
len: 14; j_gene: TRBJ2-7; v_gene: TRBV6-5; d_gene: TRBD2; abundance: many; CDR3nt: TGTGCCAGCAGTTGGACTAGCGGGCCCTACGAGCAGTACTTC; CDR3aa: CASSWTSGPYEQYF
len: 11; j_gene: TRBJ1-1; v_gene: TRBV28; d_gene: TRBD1; abundance: many; CDR3nt: TGTGCCAGCAGTTTGGAGGGGGCGGCTTTCTTT; CDR3aa: CASSLEGAAFF